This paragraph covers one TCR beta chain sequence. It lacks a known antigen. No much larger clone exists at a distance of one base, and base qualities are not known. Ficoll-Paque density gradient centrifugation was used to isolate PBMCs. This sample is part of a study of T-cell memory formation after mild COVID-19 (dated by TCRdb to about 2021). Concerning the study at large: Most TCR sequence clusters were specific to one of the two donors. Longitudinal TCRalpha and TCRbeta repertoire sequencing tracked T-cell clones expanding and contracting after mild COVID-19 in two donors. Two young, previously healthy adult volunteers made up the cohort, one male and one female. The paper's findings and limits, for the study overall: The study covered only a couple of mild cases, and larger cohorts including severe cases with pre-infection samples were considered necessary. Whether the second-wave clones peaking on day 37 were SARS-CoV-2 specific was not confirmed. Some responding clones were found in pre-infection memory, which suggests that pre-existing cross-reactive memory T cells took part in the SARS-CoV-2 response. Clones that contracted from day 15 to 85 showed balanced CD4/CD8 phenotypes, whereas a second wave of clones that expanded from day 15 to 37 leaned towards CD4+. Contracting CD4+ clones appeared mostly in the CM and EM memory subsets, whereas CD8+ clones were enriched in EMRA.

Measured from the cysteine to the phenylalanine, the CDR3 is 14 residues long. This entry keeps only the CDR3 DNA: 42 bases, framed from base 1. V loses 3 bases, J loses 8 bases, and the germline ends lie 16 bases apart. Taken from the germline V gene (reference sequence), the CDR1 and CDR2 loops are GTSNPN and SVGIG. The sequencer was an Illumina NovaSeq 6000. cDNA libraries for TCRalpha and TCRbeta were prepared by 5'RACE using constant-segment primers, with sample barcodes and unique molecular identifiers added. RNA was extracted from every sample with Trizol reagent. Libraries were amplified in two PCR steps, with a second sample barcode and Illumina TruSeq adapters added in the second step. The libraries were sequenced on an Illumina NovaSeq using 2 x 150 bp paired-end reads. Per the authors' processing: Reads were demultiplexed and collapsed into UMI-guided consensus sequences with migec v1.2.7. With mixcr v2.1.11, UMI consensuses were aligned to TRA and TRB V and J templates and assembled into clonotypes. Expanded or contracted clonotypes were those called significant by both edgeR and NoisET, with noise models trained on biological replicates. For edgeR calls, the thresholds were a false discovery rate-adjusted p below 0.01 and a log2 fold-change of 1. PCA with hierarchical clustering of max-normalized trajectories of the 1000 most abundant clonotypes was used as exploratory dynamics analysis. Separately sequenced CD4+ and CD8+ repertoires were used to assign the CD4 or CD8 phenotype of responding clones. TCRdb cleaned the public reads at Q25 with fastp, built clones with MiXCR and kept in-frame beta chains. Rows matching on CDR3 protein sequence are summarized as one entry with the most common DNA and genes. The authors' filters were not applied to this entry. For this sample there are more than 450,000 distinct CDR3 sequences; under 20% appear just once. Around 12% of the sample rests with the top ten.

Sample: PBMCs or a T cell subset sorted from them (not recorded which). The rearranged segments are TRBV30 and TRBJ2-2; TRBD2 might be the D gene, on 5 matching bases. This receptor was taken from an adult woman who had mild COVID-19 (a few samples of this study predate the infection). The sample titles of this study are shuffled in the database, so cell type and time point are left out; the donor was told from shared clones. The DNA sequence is TGTGCCTGGAGCGTGGACTGGGTGGCTGGGGAGCTGTTTTTT. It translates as CAWSVDWVAGELFF.